A selection of T cell receptor beta chains follows, all from one sample in a study of cytomegalovirus exposure and HLA in healthy donors. The assay was immunoSEQ multiplex PCR, and TCRdb's table has in-frame clones only and misses some. The table shows 200,000 or so clones, with 78% occurring only once. Material: PBMCs. Every receptor here comes from a woman younger than 45 in good health and CMV-seropositive. The CDR3 runs from the conserved cysteine through the conserved F or W. Each record gives: clone size, J gene, D gene, V gene, CDR3 protein, CDR3 DNA. The D gene is left open where the match is weak. Clone size is stated in some rows and not others, as once, few, many or a class when expanded.

clone_size: .
j_call: TRBJ2-7
d_call: TRBD1
v_call: TRBV5-1
cdr3_aa: CASSSAGTGAYEQYF
cdr3_nt: TGCGCCAGCAGCTCGGCCGGGACAGGGGCCTACGAGCAGTACTTC

clone_size: .
j_call: TRBJ1-1
d_call: .
v_call: TRBV10-3
cdr3_aa: CAISESAGQTEAFF
cdr3_nt: TGTGCCATCAGTGAGTCAGCTGGGCAGACTGAAGCTTTCTTT

clone_size: .
j_call: TRBJ2-1
d_call: .
v_call: TRBV2
cdr3_aa: CASSGRVESYNEQFF
cdr3_nt: TGTGCCAGCAGTGGCAGGGTTGAGTCCTACAATGAGCAGTTCTTC

clone_size: .
j_call: TRBJ2-7
d_call: .
v_call: TRBV9
cdr3_aa: CASSVEGDPFYEQYF
cdr3_nt: TGTGCCAGCAGCGTAGAAGGGGATCCCTTCTACGAGCAGTACTTC

clone_size: few
j_call: TRBJ2-5
d_call: .
v_call: TRBV4-2
cdr3_aa: CASSQDRQETQYF
cdr3_nt: TGTGCCAGCAGCCAAGACAGGCAAGAGACCCAGTACTTC

clone_size: .
j_call: TRBJ2-1
d_call: TRBD2
v_call: TRBV5-1
cdr3_aa: CASSLLEGGRGDEQFF
cdr3_nt: TGCGCCAGCAGCTTACTAGAGGGCGGGAGGGGCGATGAGCAGTTCTTC

clone_size: few
j_call: TRBJ1-2
d_call: TRBD1
v_call: TRBV10-3
cdr3_aa: CASRDSHYGYTF
cdr3_nt: TGTGCCTCTAGGGACAGCCACTATGGCTACACCTTC

clone_size: .
j_call: TRBJ1-6
d_call: .
v_call: TRBV10-2
cdr3_aa: CASSANSPNSPLHF
cdr3_nt: TGCGCCAGCAGTGCCAATTCCCCTAATTCACCCCTCCACTTT

clone_size: .
j_call: TRBJ2-2
d_call: .
v_call: TRBV4-1
cdr3_aa: CASSQVGGTGELFF
cdr3_nt: TGCGCCAGCAGCCAAGTCGGGGGCACCGGGGAGCTGTTTTTT

clone_size: .
j_call: TRBJ2-7
d_call: .
v_call: TRBV7-9
cdr3_aa: CASSSTPGQSYEQYF
cdr3_nt: TGTGCCAGCAGCTCAACTCCGGGACAAAGCTACGAGCAGTACTTC